This TCR beta chain was captured by sequencing in a study of T-cell memory formation after mild COVID-19. Study-level background: TCR clusters were mostly confined to one donor each.

Researchers used 5'RACE with constant-segment primers to make TCR alpha and TCR beta cDNA libraries that carry sample barcodes and UMIs. TCRdb processed the 5' RACE reads anew with MiXCR; each CDR3 protein has one entry. This table has roughly 170,000 distinct CDR3 sequences, about a fifth appearing once. From germline, CDR1 is LGHDT and CDR2 YNNKEL (reference sequence). The CDR3 extends over 16 amino acids. The V and J ends lost 7 bases and 2 bases, in that order; junction bases with no gene match: 12. The table lists this clonotype with a few counts. The sequencing sample was made of PBMCs or a T cell subset sorted from them (not recorded which). The V call is TRBV3-1, the J call TRBJ2-5; TRBD2 agrees at 8 bases. The receptor was isolated from an adult woman who had mild COVID-19 (a few samples of this study predate the infection). Cell type and time point are not known. This CDR3 reads CASTPRLSSGQETQYF. As DNA, the CDR3 is TGTGCCAGCACCCCAAGATTGTCTAGCGGGCAAGAGACCCAGTACTTC.